Each of the 9 T cell receptor beta chains below was sequenced from the same sample in a study of PD-1 blockade in classical Hodgkin lymphoma. TCRdb keeps only in-frame clones here, not all; method: immunoSEQ multiplex PCR. The sample carries approximately 70,000 clones, over 90% recorded once. As for time point: newly diagnosed, previously untreated cHL patient sample. Sequenced sample: peripheral blood mononuclear cells (PBMCs). Every receptor here comes from a human donor with classical Hodgkin lymphoma.

Turning to this clone: A junction end diverges from the germline sequence, so it may reflect a read error. This chain links TRBV19 with TRBJ1-3; D is possibly TRBD1 (6 bases). The CDR3 is 16 amino acids. Germline V gene sequence: CDR1 LNHDA, CDR2 SQIVND (reference sequence). CDR3 sequence (DNA): TGTGCCAGTAGACGATTACAGGGAAGGGCTGGAGACACCATATATTTT. It yields the protein CASRRLQGRAGDTIYF.

The chain has TRBV29-1 and TRBJ1-1; TRBD1 is a possible D gene (6 bases). Germline values: CDR1 SQVTM, CDR2 ANQGSEA. Trimming stripped 6 bases from V and 7 bases from J, with 18 bases between. CDR3 size: 13 residues. CDR3 in amino acids: CSVGKDRYIEAFF. CDR3 DNA: TGCAGCGTAGGTAAGGACAGATACATTGAAGCTTTCTTT.

The chain couples TRBV18 to TRBJ2-2; the match to TRBD2 covers 14 bases. V dropped 3 bases and J dropped 6; count of bases not matched to a gene: 6. The CDR3 spans 17 residues. Germline V gene data show CDR1 as KGHSH and CDR2 as LQKENI. The CDR3 loop reads CASSPLGLAGEAGELFF. The CDR3 bases are TGTGCCAGCTCACCCCTGGGACTAGCGGGAGAGGCCGGGGAGCTGTTTTTT.

The J gene is TRBJ2-7, the V gene TRBV19; 7 nucleotides agree with TRBD1. Germline CDR1 is LNHDA and CDR2 is SQIVND (reference sequence). The CDR3 totals 15 residues. Unmatched junction bases numbered 5, after V lost 2 bases and J lost 1 base. CDR3 coding DNA: TGTGCCAGTAGTATAATGAGGACAGGTTCCTACGAGCAGTACTTC. Translated: CASSIMRTGSYEQYF. The full variable domain, with the rest looked up from reference TRBV19 and TRBJ2-7, is DGGITQSPKYLFRKEGQNVTLSCEQNLNHDAMYWYRQDPGQGLRLIYYSQIVNDFQKGDIAEGYSVSREKKESFPLTVTSAQKNPTAFYLCASSIMRTGSYEQYFGPGTRLTVT.

This clone is a singleton in its sample. The chain carries TRBV2 and TRBJ2-3; maybe TRBD1 (6 bases). Per the germline V gene, CDR1 is SNHLY and CDR2 is FYNNEI. Trimming cost V 5 bases and J 2 bases, with 14 bases left between them. This CDR3 has 15 residues. This CDR3 is CASSKTGTNTDTQYF. The CDR3 DNA follows: TGTGCCAGCAGTAAGACCGGGACAAACACAGATACGCAGTATTTT.

This rearrangement joins TRBV5-1 to TRBJ1-1; TRBD1 matches at 7 bases. Germline V gene data show CDR1 as SGHRS and CDR2 as YFSETQ. The CDR3 contains 16 residues. V gave up 0 bases and J gave up 0 bases; unmatched junction bases: 5. This chain's CDR3 is CASSLGATGMNTEAFF. CDR3 nucleotide sequence: TGCGCCAGCAGCTTGGGGGCGACAGGGATGAACACTGAAGCTTTCTTT. The variable domain in full, completed from reference TRBV5-1 and TRBJ1-1, reads KAGVTQTPRYLIKTRGQQVTLSCSPISGHRSVSWYQQTPGQGLQFLFEYFSETQRNKGNFPGRFSGRQFSNSRSEMNVSTLELGDSALYLCASSLGATGMNTEAFFGQGTRLTVV.

The rearrangement joins TRBV29-1 to TRBJ1-2; maybe TRBD1 (5 bases). CDR1 is SQVTM and CDR2 is ANQGSEA in the germline V gene. The CDR3 is 11 amino acids. The V end lost 7 bases, the J end lost 7 bases, and 13 bases lay between the germline ends. The CDR3 DNA sequence: TGCAGCGGGGGGGGTTTTGGTGGCTACACCTTC. This sequence encodes CSGGGFGGYTF.

This chain links TRBV18 with TRBJ1-4; D ambiguous. The CDR3 runs to 14 residues. Germline CDR1 reads KGHSH; CDR2 reads LQKENI. V lost 5 bases, J lost 3 bases, and 10 bases lay in between. The CDR3 sequence is CASSSRPANEKLFF. Written as DNA, the CDR3 is TGTGCCAGCTCATCGAGGCCGGCTAATGAAAAACTGTTTTTT.

The J gene is TRBJ1-1, the V gene TRBV5-1; a possible D gene is TRBD1 (5 bases). The germline V and J ends were trimmed by 0 bases and 6 bases, with 15 bases remaining between them. Germline V lookup: CDR1 SGHRS, CDR2 YFSETQ. The CDR3 contains 15 residues. The CDR3 reads CASSLAPRDVAEAFF. In DNA form, the CDR3 reads TGCGCCAGCAGCTTGGCCCCCAGGGACGTGGCTGAAGCTTTCTTT.